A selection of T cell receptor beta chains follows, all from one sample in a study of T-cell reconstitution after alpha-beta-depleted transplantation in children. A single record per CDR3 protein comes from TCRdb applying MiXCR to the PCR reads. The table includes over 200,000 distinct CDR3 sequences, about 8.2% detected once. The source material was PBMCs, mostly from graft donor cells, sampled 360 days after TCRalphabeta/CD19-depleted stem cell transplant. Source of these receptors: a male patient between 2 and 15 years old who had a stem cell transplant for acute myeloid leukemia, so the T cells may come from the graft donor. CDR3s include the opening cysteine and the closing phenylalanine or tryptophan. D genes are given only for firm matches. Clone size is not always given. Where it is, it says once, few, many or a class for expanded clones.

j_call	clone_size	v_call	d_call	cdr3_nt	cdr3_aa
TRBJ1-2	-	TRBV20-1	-	TGCAGTGCTAATGGCTACTATGGCTACACCTTC	CSANGYYGYTF
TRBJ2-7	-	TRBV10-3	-	TGTGCCATCAGTGCAAGCGGAAACTCCTACGAGCAGTACTTC	CAISASGNSYEQYF
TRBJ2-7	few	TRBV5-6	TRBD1	TGTGCCAGCAGCTTGGGGACAGGGGCGAGCTACGAGCAGTACTTC	CASSLGTGASYEQYF
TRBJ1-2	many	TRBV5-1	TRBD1	TGCGCCAGCAGCTTGCCCGGACAGGTCCTTTATGGCTACACCTTC	CASSLPGQVLYGYTF
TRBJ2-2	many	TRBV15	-	TGTGCCACCAGCAGGAACCTCGTCCCCGGGGAGCTGTTTTTT	CATSRNLVPGELFF
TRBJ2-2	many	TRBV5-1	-	TGCGCCAGCAGCTTGGCCTTTGGGGCCACCGGGGAGCTGTTTTTT	CASSLAFGATGELFF
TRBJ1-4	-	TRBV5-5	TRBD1	TGTGCCAGCAGCTTTGGAGGGGGCGGTGAAAAACTGTTTTTT	CASSFGGGGEKLFF
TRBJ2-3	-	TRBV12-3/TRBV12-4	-	TGTGCCAGCAGTTTGTCGGCTTCTGGAGATACGCAGTATTTT	CASSLSASGDTQYF
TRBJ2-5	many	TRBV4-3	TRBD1	TGCGCCAGCAGCCAAGATTGGGGACAGGGGGCAGAGACCCAGTACTTC	CASSQDWGQGAETQYF
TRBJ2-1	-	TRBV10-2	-	TGCGCCAGCCGCACATACAATGAGCAGTTCTTC	CASRTYNEQFF
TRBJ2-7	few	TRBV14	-	TGTGCCAGCAGCCATGGACAGACCTACGAGCAGTACTTC	CASSHGQTYEQYF
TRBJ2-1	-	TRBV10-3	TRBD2	TGTGCCATCAGGACGGGACTAGCGGGAGGCTACAATGAGCAGTTCTTC	CAIRTGLAGGYNEQFF
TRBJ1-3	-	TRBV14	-	TGTGCCAGCAGCCAAGATGTGGGGGTATTCTCTGGAAACACCATATATTTT	CASSQDVGVFSGNTIYF
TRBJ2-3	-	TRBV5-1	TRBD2	TGCGCCAGCAGTTTCGGGGTAGCGGGGGCCGGATACACAGATACGCAGTATTTT	CASSFGVAGAGYTDTQYF
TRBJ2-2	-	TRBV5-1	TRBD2	TGCGCCAGCAGCTTGGCCCCGGGAGGGCCCACCGGGGAGCTGTTTTTT	CASSLAPGGPTGELFF
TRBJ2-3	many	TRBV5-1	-	TGCGCCAGCAGCTTGAAGCTGTGGGGCACAGATACGCAGTATTTT	CASSLKLWGTDTQYF
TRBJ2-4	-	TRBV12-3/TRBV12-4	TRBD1	TGTGCCAGCAGTTTCGGGACAGGGTTGAACATTCAGTACTTC	CASSFGTGLNIQYF
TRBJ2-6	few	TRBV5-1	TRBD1	TGCGCCAGCAGCTTGCTGGGACAGGGAAACTCTGGGGCCAACGTCCTGACTTTC	CASSLLGQGNSGANVLTF
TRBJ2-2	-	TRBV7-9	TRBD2	TGTGCCAGCAGCCCCGTGCGGGGGACCAACACCGGGGAGCTGTTTTTT	CASSPVRGTNTGELFF
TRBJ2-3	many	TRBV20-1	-	TGCAGTGCCCCAGCAGTGGCAGATACGCAGTATTTT	CSAPAVADTQYF
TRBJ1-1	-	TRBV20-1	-	TGCAGTGCCCGCCCCGGGGGGTCGAACACTGAAGCTTTCTTT	CSARPGGSNTEAFF
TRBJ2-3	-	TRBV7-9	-	TGTGCCAGCAGTCCAAAAGCGATCACAGATACGCAGTATTTT	CASSPKAITDTQYF
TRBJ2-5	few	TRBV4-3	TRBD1	TGCGCCAGCAGCCAAGCCGGGGACAGACAAGAGACCCAGTACTTC	CASSQAGDRQETQYF
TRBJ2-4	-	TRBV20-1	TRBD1	TGCAGTGCTAGAGATAGGGGGCGGGACAGGGGGCAGGGAAACATTCAGTACTTC	CSARDRGRDRGQGNIQYF
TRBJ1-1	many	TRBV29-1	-	TGCAGCGTCTCGCTCGCCCTGAACACTGAAGCTTTCTTT	CSVSLALNTEAFF
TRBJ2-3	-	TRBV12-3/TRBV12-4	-	TGTGCCAGCAGTTTTACCGGGGCAGATACGCAGTATTTT	CASSFTGADTQYF
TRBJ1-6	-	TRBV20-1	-	TGCAGTGCCTCCTCATCGAATTCACCCCTCCACTTT	CSASSSNSPLHF
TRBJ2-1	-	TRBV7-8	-	TGTGCCAGCAGTTCCCAGCGGGCCGCCTCCTACAATGAGCAGTTCTTC	CASSSQRAASYNEQFF
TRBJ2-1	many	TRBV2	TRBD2	TGTGCCAGCAGTGCGCTAGCGGGAGGGCCGAGGGTGGCTGAGCAGTTCTTC	CASSALAGGPRVAEQFF
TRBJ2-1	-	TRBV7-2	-	TGTGCCAGCAGCCACGGGGACTTGAGCTCCTACAATGAGCAGTTCTTC	CASSHGDLSSYNEQFF
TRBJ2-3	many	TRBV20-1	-	TGCAGTGCTAGTTGTGACCTCCCCACAGATACGCAGTATTTT	CSASCDLPTDTQYF
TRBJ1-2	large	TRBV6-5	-	TGTGCCAGCAGTTATTCAGGGGACCATGGCTACACCTTC	CASSYSGDHGYTF
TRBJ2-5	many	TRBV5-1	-	TGCGCCAGCAGCTTGCCTAGAAAGGACGCGCTTCGCAAGCAGACCCAGTACTTC	CASSLPRKDALRKQTQYF
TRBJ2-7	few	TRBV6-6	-	TGTGCCAGCAGTTACGGCGAGGCAGCCGAGCAGTACTTC	CASSYGEAAEQYF
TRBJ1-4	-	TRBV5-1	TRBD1	TGCGCCAGCAGCTTACTTTCGACAGGGGGACGGGAAAAACTGTTTTTT	CASSLLSTGGREKLFF
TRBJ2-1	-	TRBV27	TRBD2	TGTGCCAGCAGTTTTCAGCGGGGCTACAATGAGCAGTTCTTC	CASSFQRGYNEQFF
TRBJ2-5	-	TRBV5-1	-	TGCGCCAGCAGCTTGACCGGATCTGGAGAGACCCAGTACTTC	CASSLTGSGETQYF
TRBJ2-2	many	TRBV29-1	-	TGCAGCGTTGGGGGCAGGGTACAACCTCACACCGGGGAGCTGTTTTTT	CSVGGRVQPHTGELFF
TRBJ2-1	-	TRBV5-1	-	TGCGCCAGCAGCTTCCAGGGGAGTGAGCAGTTCTTC	CASSFQGSEQFF
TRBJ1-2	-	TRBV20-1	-	TGCAGTGCTGACCCGGACCGTAACTATGGCTACACCTTC	CSADPDRNYGYTF
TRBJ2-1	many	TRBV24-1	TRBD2	TGTGCCACCAGTCTAGCGGGAGCGGGGAATGAGCAGTTCTTC	CATSLAGAGNEQFF
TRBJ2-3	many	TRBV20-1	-	TGCAGTGCAAAATATACAGATACGCAGTATTTT	CSAKYTDTQYF
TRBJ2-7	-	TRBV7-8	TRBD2	TGTGCCAGCAGCTTAGCAGGGCGGGAGAACTCCTACGAGCAGTACTTC	CASSLAGRENSYEQYF
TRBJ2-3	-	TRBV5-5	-	TGTGCCAGCAGCTTGGGGAGACACAGTTTAGATACGCAGTATTTT	CASSLGRHSLDTQYF
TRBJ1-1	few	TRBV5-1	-	TGCGCCAGCAGCTTGGCTGCAGGCGGGTGGATGAACACTGAAGCTTTCTTT	CASSLAAGGWMNTEAFF
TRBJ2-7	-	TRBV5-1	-	TGCGCCAGCAGCCCCCCGGGACGAGACTACGAGCAGTACTTC	CASSPPGRDYEQYF
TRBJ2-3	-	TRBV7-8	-	TGTGCCAGCCAGTTCCAGGGGCGAGGTGGCACAGATACGCAGTATTTT	CASQFQGRGGTDTQYF
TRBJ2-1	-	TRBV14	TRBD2	TGTGCCAGCAGCCAAGGACTAGCGGGGCGTTTAAATGAGCAGTTCTTC	CASSQGLAGRLNEQFF